The source of this T cell receptor beta chain is a study of regulatory T cells in long-lasting Graves disease. On this clonotype: The antigen remains undetermined.

Specified time point: persistent/refractory GD, antithyroid drugs over 5 years with positive TRAb. Scientists built the TCR library using RNA that was extracted from PBMCs. Diagnoses of Graves' disease were made by American Thyroid Association guidelines. In this cohort, patients came from an endocrinology department located in Xi'an, China. CDR3 regions were amplified by Arm-PCR using iRepertoire HTBI primers to build TCR beta libraries. Authors' methods: Identified across the samples were 60 to 70 TRBV segments and roughly 13 TRBJ segments. A single record per CDR3 protein comes from TCRdb applying MiXCR to the multiplex PCR reads. Clone size and V and J calls follow TCRdb, not the original study. The table has over 650,000 distinct CDR3 sequences, 25% to 35% seen once; the top ten hold roughly 40%. Study observations and caveats: With 2,500 to 3,500 shared public clonotypes, persistent patients exceeded new patients, who shared approximately 880.

Germline V gene sequence: CDR1 GTSNPN, CDR2 SVGIG (reference sequence). The CDR3 contains 16 residues. V lost 2 bases to trimming and J lost 4 bases; unmatched junction nucleotides: 6. This TCR derives from a female donor with Graves disease. The V gene is TRBV30, the J gene TRBJ2-5; 14 bases are shared with TRBD2. This specimen consisted of peripheral blood mononuclear cells (PBMCs), obtained when the disease was refractory, from a patient treated with antithyroid drugs. The CDR3 sequence: CAWSPGTSGRGETQYF. The CDR3 DNA reads TGTGCCTGGAGTCCTGGGACTAGCGGGAGAGGAGAGACCCAGTACTTC.